This T cell receptor beta chain stems from a study of technical replicates of blood from a few donors. Here immunoSEQ multiplex PCR was the method, and the copy in TCRdb shows in-frame clones only, minus some. The sample holds about 80,000 clones, roughly 98% seen once. Sequenced: T cells isolated from PBMCs. The sequence was collected from a human donor in good health.

The CDR3 DNA follows: TGTGCCAGCAGTATCACCCCCCAGAATCAGCCCCAGCATTTT. This codes for CASSITPQNQPQHF. V gene TRBV6-4 combines with J gene TRBJ1-5; D not resolved. This CDR3 spans 14 amino acids. V was cut by 5 bases and J by 4 bases, with 12 bases left in between. In germline, CDR1 is MRHNA, CDR2 SNTAGT.